The entry below gives a single T cell receptor beta chain sequence along with its context. TCRdb re-analysed the 5' RACE reads in MiXCR, keeping a single row per CDR3 protein. This sample has 53,000 or so distinct CDR3 sequences, with roughly 12% found just once. The data originate from a study of early T cells in non-severe SARS-CoV-2 infection. The sequences come from whole blood, collected at baseline. This sequence originates from an adult who was a healthcare worker with PCR-confirmed SARS-CoV-2 infection or an uninfected control (not recorded which).

The CDR3 coding sequence is TGTGCCAGCAGTGTGACCCCTTCCGAGCAGTACTTC. Amino acid sequence: CASSVTPSEQYF. The chain combines TRBV2 with TRBJ2-7; D not resolved. The V end was cut by 4 bases, the J end by 6 bases, with 10 bases between. The CDR3 covers 12 residues. In germline, CDR1 is SNHLY, CDR2 FYNNEI.